These 5 T cell receptor beta chains share one sample of origin, sequenced in a study of cytomegalovirus exposure and HLA in healthy donors. A multiplex PCR was run with 60 Vbeta primers and 13 Jbeta primers. Measured with immunoSEQ multiplex PCR; TCRdb has only the in-frame clones, and not every one. The table records some 150,000 clones, about 76% of them present only once. The sequenced sample was PBMCs. All receptors derive from a human donor in good health.

This clone was recorded only once. J is TRBJ1-5 and V is TRBV5-1; possibly TRBD1 for D (5 bases). The CDR3 is 14 amino acids. Germline V CDR1 and CDR2: SGHRS, YFSETQ. The germline V and J ends were trimmed by 5 bases and 6 bases, with 15 bases remaining between them. The CDR3 sequence: CASSLDSGSQPQHF. The CDR3 DNA reads as TGCGCCAGCAGTCTCGACAGTGGTTCTCAGCCCCAGCATTTT.

V is TRBV4-2 and J is TRBJ2-2, with a weak D call TRBD1 (7 bases). The CDR3 contains 17 residues. Germline V CDR1 and CDR2: LGHNA, YNFKEQ. V lost 0 bases and J 7 bases, leaving 18 bases between the germline ends. CDR3 coding DNA: TGTGCCAGCAGCCAAGAGTTACGGCAGGGGGAGGACGGGGAGCTGTTTTTT. Translation gives CASSQELRQGEDGELFF.

The chain uses TRBV29-1 and TRBJ2-1; weak D call: TRBD1 (6 bases). V lost 6 bases and J lost 7, with 13 bases in between. CDR3 length equals 12 residues. Germline assignment: CDR1 SQVTM and CDR2 ANQGSEA. The CDR3 bases are TGCAGCGTGGCGCCTACAGGGAATGAGCAGTTCTTC. Translating gives CSVAPTGNEQFF.

This sequence joins TRBV5-1 and TRBJ2-1; 10 bases line up with TRBD1. Unmatched junction bases numbered 3, after V lost 5 bases and J lost 1 base. This CDR3 region has 15 residues. CDR1 SGHRS and CDR2 YFSETQ come from the germline V gene. This CDR3 reads CASRPGQGSYNEQFF. The CDR3 bases are TGCGCCAGCAGACCGGGACAGGGGTCCTACAATGAGCAGTTCTTC.

The chain is built from TRBV7-9 and TRBJ2-1, with a possible D match to TRBD2 (6 bases). V lost 1 base and J 5 bases, leaving 15 bases between the germline ends. The CDR3 spans 16 residues. Germline CDR1 and CDR2: SEHNR and FQNEAQ (reference sequence). The chain's CDR3 is CASSLGPGGTHNEQFF. Here the CDR3 DNA reads TGTGCCAGCAGCTTAGGTCCAGGAGGGACCCACAATGAGCAGTTCTTC.